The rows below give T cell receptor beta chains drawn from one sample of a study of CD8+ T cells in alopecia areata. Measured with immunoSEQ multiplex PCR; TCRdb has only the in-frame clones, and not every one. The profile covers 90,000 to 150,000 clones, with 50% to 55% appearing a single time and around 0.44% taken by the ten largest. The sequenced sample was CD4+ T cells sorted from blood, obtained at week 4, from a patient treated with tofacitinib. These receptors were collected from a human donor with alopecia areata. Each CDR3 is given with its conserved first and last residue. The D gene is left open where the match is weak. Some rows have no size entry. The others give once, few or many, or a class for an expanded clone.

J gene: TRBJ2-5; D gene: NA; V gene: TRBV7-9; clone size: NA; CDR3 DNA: TGTGCCAGCAACTTGGGCGGTCCCCAAGAGACCCAGTACTTC; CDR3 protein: CASNLGGPQETQYF
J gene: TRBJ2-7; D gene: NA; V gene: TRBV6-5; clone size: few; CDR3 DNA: TGTGCCAGCAGTTCACCGGGGAACTCCTACGAGCAGTACTTC; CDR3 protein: CASSSPGNSYEQYF
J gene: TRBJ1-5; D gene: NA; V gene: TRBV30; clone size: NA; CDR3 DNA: TGTGCCTGGAGTGCCAGGGATCAGCCCCAGCATTTT; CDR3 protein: CAWSARDQPQHF
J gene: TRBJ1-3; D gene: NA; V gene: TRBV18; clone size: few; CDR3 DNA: TGTGCCAGCTCACCAGTGCCGAGCTCTGGAAACACCATATATTTT; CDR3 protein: CASSPVPSSGNTIYF
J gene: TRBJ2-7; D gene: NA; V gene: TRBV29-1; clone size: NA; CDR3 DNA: TGCAGCGTTGTGTCCGTGCGAACCTACGAGCAGTACTTC; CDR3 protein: CSVVSVRTYEQYF
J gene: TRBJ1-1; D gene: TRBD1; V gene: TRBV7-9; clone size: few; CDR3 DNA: TGTGCCAGCAGTTCCCAAGGGGGATGGACAGGCTCTTATGCTTTCTTT; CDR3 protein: CASSSQGGWTGSYAFF
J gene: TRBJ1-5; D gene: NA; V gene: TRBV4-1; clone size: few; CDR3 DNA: TGCGCCAGCAGCCAAGAAGGTCTCGGGTACAATCAGCCCCAGCATTTT; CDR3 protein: CASSQEGLGYNQPQHF
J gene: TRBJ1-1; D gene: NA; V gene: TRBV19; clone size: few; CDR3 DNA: TGTGCCAGTAAAGCGTGGAACACTGAAGCTTTCTTT; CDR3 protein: CASKAWNTEAFF
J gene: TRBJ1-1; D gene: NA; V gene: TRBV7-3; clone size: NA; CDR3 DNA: TGTGCCAGCAGCTTTCAAGGCGGGAACACTGAAGCTTTCTTT; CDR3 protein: CASSFQGGNTEAFF
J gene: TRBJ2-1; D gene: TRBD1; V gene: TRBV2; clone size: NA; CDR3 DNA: TGTGCCAGCAGGAGACAGGGGAGCTCCTACAATGAGCAGTTCTTC; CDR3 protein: CASRRQGSSYNEQFF
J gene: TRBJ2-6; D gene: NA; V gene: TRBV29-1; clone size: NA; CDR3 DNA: TGCAGCGTTCTGCACTCTGGGGCCAACGTCCTGACTTTC; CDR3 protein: CSVLHSGANVLTF